This TCR beta chain was sequenced during a study of T cells after posttransplantation cyclophosphamide. This clone was observed at least ten times. What it binds is not known. Overall study results and limits: Recipient CMV seropositivity and CMV reactivation strongly tracked TRB clonality.

This related bone marrow graft donor gave peripheral blood on the day of marrow donation. Some clones are missing from TCRdb's copy, which holds only in-frame ones; the method was immunoSEQ multiplex PCR. The specimen has 32,000 or so clones, none found just once. The CDR3 runs 15 residues. Losses at the gene ends were 2 bases for V and 2 bases for J; bases not matched to a gene: 2. CDR1 MDHEN and CDR2 SYDVKM come from the germline V gene. The sequenced material came from PBMCs. The sequence was obtained from a woman between 55 and 75 years old in good health, CMV-negative, and a related stem cell transplant donor. The chain has TRBV28 and TRBJ2-2; TRBD2 matches at 7 bases. DNA of the CDR3: TGTGCCAGCAGTTTAGGGGGGGTTAACACCGGGGAGCTGTTTTTT. Its protein product is CASSLGGVNTGELFF.